These 11 T cell receptor beta chains were sequenced from one sample in a study of CD8 T cells in ankylosing spondylitis. TCRdb passed the 5' RACE reads through MiXCR, listing each CDR3 protein once. The sample includes approximately 140,000 distinct CDR3 sequences, approximately 44% of them seen just once. Sequenced material: synovial fluid, either unsorted or a sorted T cell fraction (not recorded which). The receptor source for this set is a male donor with ankylosing spondylitis.

This clonotype appeared a few times. J is TRBJ1-2 and V is TRBV20-1, with 10 bases lining up with TRBD1. The CDR3 is made up of 16 amino acids. Trimming took 6 bases from V and 4 from J; bases not matched to a gene: 14. Germline V CDR1 and CDR2: DFQATT, SNEGSKA (reference sequence). This CDR3 reads CSAHLPGTGDSYGYTF. CDR3 nucleotides: TGCAGTGCCCACCTTCCCGGGACAGGGGATTCCTATGGCTACACCTTC.

The V gene is TRBV20-1, the J gene TRBJ2-2, with 8 bases matching TRBD1. In germline, CDR1 is DFQATT, CDR2 SNEGSKA (reference sequence). With V trimmed by 7 bases and J by 1 base, 5 bases remained unmatched. The length of the CDR3 is 14 residues. CDR3 region: CSVPDRGNTGELFF. CDR3 coding DNA: TGCAGTGTTCCCGACAGGGGGAACACCGGGGAGCTGTTTTTT.

This clonotype occurred a few times. This sequence joins TRBV12-3 or TRBV12-4 and TRBJ1-1; possibly TRBD1 for D (5 bases). Trimming removed 0 bases at V and 4 bases at J, with 9 bases between. The CDR3 covers 14 residues. Written as DNA, the CDR3 is TGTGCCAGCAGTTTAGCGGGGCGGGGCACTGAAGCTTTCTTT. Its translation: CASSLAGRGTEAFF.

This clonotype was seen a handful of times. The rearrangement joins TRBV7-9 to TRBJ1-6; D is undetermined. This CDR3 spans 16 amino acids. Germline CDR1 and CDR2: SEHNR and FQNEAQ (reference sequence). Trimming left V 1 base short and J 0 bases short, with 7 bases between. The CDR3 region has the DNA TGTGCCAGCAGCTTAGGGAACAGCTCCTATAATTCACCCCTCCACTTT. Translating gives CASSLGNSSYNSPLHF.

This clonotype was seen many times. The chain joins TRBV4-3 to TRBJ2-7; 8 positions agree with TRBD1. CDR3 size: 15 residues. With 1 base clipped from V and 3 bases from J, the junction kept 5 bases outside the gene matches. Germline lookup yields CDR1 LGHNA and CDR2 YSLEER. The CDR3 protein is CASSQGTGTYYEQYF. CDR3 DNA sequence: TGCGCCAGCAGCCAAGGGACAGGGACTTACTACGAGCAGTACTTC.

The chain is built from TRBV4-1 and TRBJ2-5, with D maybe TRBD2 (6 bases). Trimming removed 3 bases at V and 5 bases at J, with 19 bases between. Germline-derived CDR1 and CDR2 are MGHRA and YSYEKL. CDR3 size: 16 residues. For the CDR3, the DNA is TGCGCCAGCAGCCATCACACGGGACTCCCTTGGGAGACCCAGTACTTC. Translation: CASSHHTGLPWETQYF.

Many counts were recorded for this clonotype. The chain employs TRBV29-1 and TRBJ2-2; D ambiguous. Between the trimmed V and J ends, which lost 2 bases and 2 bases, there was a span of 6 bases. There are 13 residues in the CDR3. CDR1 and CDR2 from the germline V gene are SQVTM and ANQGSEA. The CDR3 DNA sequence: TGCAGCGTTGAAAGTAGTAACACCGGGGAGCTGTTTTTT. Protein: CSVESSNTGELFF.

This clonotype appeared a few times. The chain has TRBV11-2 and TRBJ2-2; possibly TRBD1 or TRBD2 for D (5 bases each). V was cut by 5 bases and J by 4 bases, with 17 bases left in between. The CDR3 is 16 residues long. The V gene's germline CDR1 is SGHAT and CDR2 FQNNGV. The CDR3 nucleotides read TGTGCCAGCAGCCTCCCCGGGACGCTATCCACCGGGGAGCTGTTTTTT. Translation gives CASSLPGTLSTGELFF. Using reference TRBV11-2 and TRBJ2-2 for the parts outside the CDR3, the full variable domain is EAGVAQSPRYKIIEKRQSVAFWCNPISGHATLYWYQQILGQGPKLLIQFQNNGVVDDSQLPKDRFSAERLKGVDSTLKIQPAKLEDSAVYLCASSLPGTLSTGELFFGEGSRLTVL.

This clonotype was seen more than once but under ten times. The V and J genes are TRBV3-1 and TRBJ2-1; D is unresolved. Deletions cut 4 bases from V and 0 bases from J, with 19 bases between. Germline CDR1 and CDR2: LGHDT and YNNKEL (reference sequence). The CDR3 runs 18 residues. CDR3 protein: CASSPTLGPVSSYNEQFF. DNA for the CDR3: TGTGCCAGCAGCCCGACCCTCGGACCAGTCAGCTCCTACAATGAGCAGTTCTTC.

This clonotype was picked up many times. The rearrangement links TRBV9 to TRBJ2-2; D tentatively fits TRBD1 or TRBD2 (5 bases each). V lost 3 bases and J 2 bases, leaving 17 bases between the germline ends. Germline CDR1 SGDLS, CDR2 YYNGEE. The CDR3 is made up of 17 amino acids. The CDR3 spells CASSAPLQDSNTGELFF. In nucleotides, the CDR3 is TGTGCCAGCAGCGCCCCCCTACAGGACTCTAACACCGGGGAGCTGTTTTTT.

V is TRBV9 and J is TRBJ2-1; TRBD2 agrees at 8 bases. This CDR3 region has 18 residues. Germline V gives CDR1 SGDLS, CDR2 YYNGEE. Unmatched junction bases numbered 10, after V lost 0 bases and J lost 2 bases. CDR3 residues: CASSVAPLTSGPYNEQFF. In DNA, the CDR3 is TGTGCCAGCAGCGTAGCCCCCCTTACTAGCGGACCCTACAATGAGCAGTTCTTC.